These T cell receptor beta chains were read from a single sample in a study of T-cell reconstitution after alpha-beta-depleted transplantation in children. TCRdb redid the calling of the PCR reads with MiXCR, one entry per CDR3 protein. The sample includes hundreds of thousands of distinct CDR3 sequences, roughly a quarter of them seen just once. Sequenced material: PBMCs, mostly from graft donor cells, taken 360 days after TCRalphabeta/CD19-depleted stem cell transplant. The source is a female patient aged 2 to 10 who had a stem cell transplant for congenital amegakaryocytic thrombocytopenia, so the T cells may come from the graft donor. The CDR3 runs from the conserved cysteine through the conserved F or W. A D gene is named only where the DNA matches it firmly. Size tells how often a clone was seen (once, few, many) or the class of an expanded clone, and some rows leave it out.

J gene | V gene | clone size | D gene | CDR3 protein | CDR3 DNA
TRBJ2-3 | TRBV4-3 | . | TRBD2 | CASSRWTSGSTDTQYF | TGCGCCAGCAGCCGGTGGACTAGCGGGAGTACAGATACGCAGTATTTT
TRBJ1-4 | TRBV4-1 | . | . | CASSRRGGGKEKLFF | TGCGCCAGCAGCCGACGTGGGGGCGGGAAGGAAAAACTGTTTTTT
TRBJ2-5 | TRBV4-2 | few | TRBD2 | CASSQDWRDGGAQYF | TGTGCCAGCAGCCAAGATTGGAGGGACGGGGGGGCCCAGTACTTC
TRBJ2-7 | TRBV10-3 | many | TRBD1 | CAIRRTGGPYEQYF | TGTGCCATCAGGAGAACAGGGGGTCCCTACGAGCAGTACTTC
TRBJ1-1 | TRBV24-1 | few | . | CATSISGRFGTEAFF | TGTGCCACCAGTATTTCGGGACGGTTTGGTACTGAAGCTTTCTTT
TRBJ2-3 | TRBV3-1 | few | . | CASSQAKIHHTDTQYF | TGTGCCAGCAGCCAGGCTAAGATCCACCACACAGATACGCAGTATTTT
TRBJ2-1 | TRBV7-2 | few | TRBD1 | CASSLQRDRRSNEQFF | TGTGCCAGCAGCTTACAACGGGACAGAAGATCGAACGAGCAGTTCTTC
TRBJ1-1 | TRBV4-1 | . | . | CASSHLLRAPRDTEAFF | TGCGCCAGCAGCCACCTGTTGCGGGCACCGAGGGACACTGAAGCTTTCTTT
TRBJ2-7 | TRBV20-1 | . | TRBD1 | CSARDTDRVGYEQYF | TGCAGTGCTAGAGACACGGACAGGGTCGGCTACGAGCAGTACTTC
TRBJ2-7 | TRBV12-3/TRBV12-4 | many | . | CASSSAGITYEQYF | TGTGCCAGCAGTTCAGCAGGGATCACCTACGAGCAGTACTTC
TRBJ2-7 | TRBV7-9 | few | TRBD1 | CASSDRGKYEQYF | TGTGCCAGCAGCGACAGGGGCAAATACGAGCAGTACTTC
TRBJ1-5 | TRBV15 | . | . | CATSRVGVGDQPQHF | TGTGCCACCAGCAGAGTAGGGGTCGGCGATCAGCCCCAGCATTTT
TRBJ2-2 | TRBV25-1 | many | . | CASSSRGAGTGELFF | TGTGCCAGCAGTAGTCGGGGGGCTGGTACCGGGGAGCTGTTTTTT
TRBJ2-3 | TRBV3-1 | . | TRBD2 | CASSPTVGLAKHASSTDTQYF | TGTGCCAGCAGTCCCACGGTCGGACTAGCCAAACACGCCTCTAGCACAGATACGCAGTATTTT
TRBJ1-5 | TRBV5-1 | few | . | CASRVSVNQPQHF | TGCGCCAGCAGGGTCAGCGTGAATCAGCCCCAGCATTTT
TRBJ2-1 | TRBV10-1 | few | TRBD1 | CASSGRTWTGTPYNEQFF | TGCGCCAGCAGTGGCCGTACCTGGACAGGGACCCCCTACAATGAGCAGTTCTTC
TRBJ2-7 | TRBV3-1 | . | . | CASSQVPGEPSEQYF | TGTGCCAGCAGCCAAGTGCCGGGGGAGCCTTCCGAGCAGTACTTC
TRBJ2-1 | TRBV27 | few | . | CASSPSQRSPYNEQFF | TGTGCCAGCAGTCCCTCCCAGCGGTCCCCCTACAATGAGCAGTTCTTC
TRBJ1-1 | TRBV5-1 | . | . | CASSLQTGNTEAFF | TGCGCCAGCAGCTTGCAGACCGGGAACACTGAAGCTTTCTTT
TRBJ2-7 | TRBV29-1 | . | . | CSAHYEQYF | TGCAGCGCGCACTACGAGCAGTACTTC
TRBJ2-4 | TRBV6-2/TRBV6-3 | . | TRBD2 | CASSHQAGGLKNIQYF | TGTGCCAGCAGTCACCAAGCGGGGGGACTCAAAAACATTCAGTACTTC
TRBJ2-1 | TRBV9 | . | . | CASSVGSGNEQFF | TGTGCCAGCAGCGTAGGCTCAGGCAATGAGCAGTTCTTC
TRBJ2-5 | TRBV9 | few | TRBD1 | CASSARQGVGQETQYF | TGTGCCAGCAGCGCAAGACAGGGGGTGGGCCAAGAGACCCAGTACTTC
TRBJ2-2 | TRBV20-1 | many | . | CSARDTTVDTNTGELFF | TGCAGTGCTAGAGATACCACGGTGGATACTAACACCGGGGAGCTGTTTTTT
TRBJ1-6 | TRBV12-3/TRBV12-4 | few | TRBD1 | CASSRDIDRGSPLHF | TGTGCCAGCAGCCGAGACATAGACAGGGGTTCACCCCTCCACTTT
TRBJ2-5 | TRBV2 | . | . | CASSRGSQETQYF | TGTGCCAGCAGCAGGGGTTCACAAGAGACCCAGTACTTC
TRBJ2-1 | TRBV3-1 | . | . | CASSERTSYNEQFF | TGTGCCAGCAGCGAGCGGACCTCCTACAATGAGCAGTTCTTC
TRBJ2-1 | TRBV29-1 | many | . | CSVDRESNEQFF | TGCAGCGTTGACCGGGAATCCAATGAGCAGTTCTTC
TRBJ2-1 | TRBV20-1 | few | TRBD2 | CSAAPSGGRNEQFF | TGCAGTGCGGCTCCTAGCGGGGGGCGGAATGAGCAGTTCTTC
TRBJ1-2 | TRBV18 | . | . | CASSPFPTRSDGYTF | TGTGCCAGCTCACCATTTCCGACTAGGTCGGATGGCTACACCTTC
TRBJ1-2 | TRBV28 | once | . | CASSHPVGRGYTF | TGTGCCAGCAGTCACCCGGTAGGACGCGGCTACACCTTC
TRBJ2-5 | TRBV28 | . | . | CASSDKAGPGYRETQYF | TGTGCCAGCAGCGACAAGGCGGGGCCGGGGTATCGAGAGACCCAGTACTTC
TRBJ1-1 | TRBV29-1 | . | TRBD1 | CSVDGDSLKAFF | TGCAGCGTTGATGGGGACAGCCTAAAAGCTTTCTTT
TRBJ1-1 | TRBV20-1 | . | . | CSARDPGGATEAFF | TGCAGTGCTAGGGACCCTGGGGGGGCCACTGAAGCTTTCTTT
TRBJ2-3 | TRBV5-5 | . | . | CASSSYRDHTDTQYF | TGTGCCAGCAGCTCCTACCGGGACCACACAGATACGCAGTATTTT
TRBJ2-7 | TRBV6-2/TRBV6-3 | . | . | CASRRGQSTYEQYF | TGTGCCAGCAGGCGCGGACAGTCTACCTACGAGCAGTACTTC
TRBJ2-1 | TRBV12-3/TRBV12-4 | few | TRBD1 | CATIFDRGGWNEQFF | TGTGCCACCATATTCGACAGGGGGGGTTGGAATGAGCAGTTCTTC
TRBJ2-5 | TRBV24-1 | few | TRBD1 | CATSDPPWTGIQETQYF | TGTGCCACCAGTGATCCCCCTTGGACAGGAATCCAAGAGACCCAGTACTTC
TRBJ1-5 | TRBV29-1 | many | . | CSVGTGDQPQHF | TGCAGCGTTGGGACGGGAGATCAGCCCCAGCATTTT
TRBJ2-1 | TRBV7-6 | few | TRBD1 | CASSPRDRYNEQFF | TGTGCCAGCAGCCCGAGGGACAGGTACAATGAGCAGTTCTTC